The sequence of this T cell receptor (beta chain) was determined in a study of shared clonotypes between healthy human individuals. Measured with immunoSEQ multiplex PCR; TCRdb has only the in-frame clones, and not every one. The sample consists of roughly 2.6 million clones, more than 90% of them appearing once. Whole-study findings and limits: It was the non-shared clonotypes that had lower generation probabilities than clonotypes shared by all four donors.

Remarks on this clone: Its antigen is undetermined.

Donors had no recently reported acute infections or vaccinations and were HIV-negative. The receptor was derived from a man aged 18-30 years in good health. What was sequenced was naive CD4+ T cells sorted from blood. Subset indicated: CD45RA+ positively selected.

The CDR3, as DNA: TGTGCCAGCAGCCCCCCGGGACAGTGGTCTGGAAACACCATATATTTT. Amino acids: CASSPPGQWSGNTIYF. The chain has TRBV7-9 and TRBJ1-3, with TRBD1 matching 7 bases. This CDR3 contains 16 residues. Per germline, CDR1 SEHNR and CDR2 FQNEAQ (reference sequence). V was clipped by 5 bases and J by 1 base; unmatched bases: 8.